The T cell receptor (beta chain) described here comes from a study of OX40 agonist ivuxolimab in advanced cancers. Across the whole study: Patients received the agonistic anti-OX40 (CD134) antibody ivuxolimab. More than 35% of patients had received prior checkpoint inhibitor therapy. Study-wide findings and caveats: At doses 0.1 to 3.0 mg/kg, CD4+ and CD8+ clones expanded. Clonal expansion in partial responders at 0.1-3.0 mg/kg ranked among the lowest.

Clones were read by immunoSEQ multiplex PCR, and TCRdb kept only the in-frame ones, dropping some. The table shows about 53,000 clones, with 80% to 90% occurring only once. Regarding this clone: Its antigen is still unknown.

Germline CDR1 is MNHNS and CDR2 is SASEGT. With 0 bases removed from V and 1 base from J, the gap between germline ends came to 10 bases. This CDR3 is built from 15 residues. The clonotype was recovered from an adult with an advanced solid tumor such as melanoma, head and neck, liver or kidney cancer. The chain links TRBV6-1 to TRBJ2-7, with D perhaps matching TRBD1 (5 bases). Here the sequenced sample was CD4+ or CD8+ T cells sorted from blood, taken in a trial of the OX40 agonist ivuxolimab. CDR3 sequence (DNA): TGTGCCAGCAGTGAAGCGCCAGGGCCATCCTACGAGCAGTACTTC. Protein product: CASSEAPGPSYEQYF.